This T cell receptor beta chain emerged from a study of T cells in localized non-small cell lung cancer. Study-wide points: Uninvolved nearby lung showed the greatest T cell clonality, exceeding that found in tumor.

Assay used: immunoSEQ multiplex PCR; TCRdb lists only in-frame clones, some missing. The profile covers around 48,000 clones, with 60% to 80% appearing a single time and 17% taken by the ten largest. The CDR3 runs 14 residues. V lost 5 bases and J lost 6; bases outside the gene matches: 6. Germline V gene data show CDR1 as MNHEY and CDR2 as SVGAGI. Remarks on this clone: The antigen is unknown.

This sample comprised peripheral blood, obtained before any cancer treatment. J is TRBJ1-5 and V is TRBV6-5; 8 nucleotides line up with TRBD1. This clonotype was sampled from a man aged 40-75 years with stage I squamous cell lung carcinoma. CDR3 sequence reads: CASSVRGPLQPQHF. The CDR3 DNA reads TGTGCCAGCAGTGTCAGGGGGCCCCTTCAGCCCCAGCATTTT.